This TCR beta chain was identified during a study of CD8 T cells in ankylosing spondylitis. TCR beta libraries were made by quantitative 5'-RACE with molecular barcodes. TCRdb itself ran the 5' RACE reads through MiXCR, one entry per CDR3 protein. The table records approximately 100,000 distinct CDR3 sequences, about 25% of them present only once. CDR3 length: 14 residues. Trimming took 1 base from V and 4 from J, leaving 8 bases between them. From germline, CDR1 is MNHEY and CDR2 SVGEGT. This clonotype came up a few times. The TCR sequence derives from a male donor with ankylosing spondylitis. The sequenced material came from synovial fluid, either unsorted or a sorted T cell fraction (not recorded which). This chain links TRBV6-2 or TRBV6-3 with TRBJ2-1; D is undetermined. The CDR3 DNA reads TGTGCCAGCAGTTACTTACAAAAATACAATGAGCAGTTCTTC. It translates to CASSYLQKYNEQFF.